Listed below are T cell receptor beta chains from one sample, sequenced in a study of T cells in Graves' hyperthyroidism and ophthalmopathy. TCRdb fed the multiplex PCR reads into MiXCR, producing one record per CDR3 protein. The sample shows about 700,000 distinct CDR3 sequences, 14% of them seen only once. Sequences were obtained from blood. The receptors shown here come from a woman younger than 30 with Graves' hyperthyroidism. Each CDR3 is given with its conserved first and last residue. Fields, in order: D gene, J gene, V gene, clone size, CDR3 DNA, CDR3 protein. D genes are given only for firm matches. Size values are once, few and many counts, or a class for expanded clones, and some rows have none.

TRBD1 TRBJ2-1 TRBV11-2 many TGTGCCAGCAGCAATCTCCGACAGGGGCGGAATGAGCAGTTCTTC CASSNLRQGRNEQFF
. TRBJ2-3 TRBV19 . TGTGCCAGTAGTATGGATGGGACGGGGAGCGATACGCAGTATTTT CASSMDGTGSDTQYF
. TRBJ1-1 TRBV29-1 . TGCAGCGTTGAACAAGAATTGAACACTGAAGCTTTCTTT CSVEQELNTEAFF
. TRBJ2-5 TRBV19 . TGTGCCAGTAGTATAAGGGGTAGAGAGGAGACCCAGTACTTC CASSIRGREETQYF
. TRBJ2-7 TRBV20-1 many TGCAGTGCCAGCGGAGGATACGCCTACGAGCAGTACTTC CSASGGYAYEQYF
TRBD2 TRBJ2-1 TRBV10-1 . TGCGCCAGCAGTGAGTCACTGGCGGGAGGGATGCATGAGCAGTTCTTC CASSESLAGGMHEQFF
. TRBJ2-7 TRBV5-8 many TGTGCCAGCAGCTTGGAGGGGAGTGGCGACGAGCAGTACTTC CASSLEGSGDEQYF
TRBD1 TRBJ2-6 TRBV2 many TGTGCCAGCAGGTCGGCAGGGGGAATTGGGGCCAACGTCCTGACTTTC CASRSAGGIGANVLTF
TRBD2 TRBJ2-7 TRBV15 few TGTGCCACCAGCCCCACCGAGCGGGACTACGAGCAGTACTTC CATSPTERDYEQYF
. TRBJ2-3 TRBV25-1 few TGTGCCAGCAGTGGGGTCGCCCGCACAGATACGCAGTATTTT CASSGVARTDTQYF
. TRBJ1-5 TRBV18 many TGTGCCACCTCGGGTTCTTCTCCGGGCAATCAGCCCCAGCATTTT CATSGSSPGNQPQHF
TRBD1 TRBJ2-7 TRBV20-1 . TGCAGTGCTAGGCCACCTCCCTCCGGGACAGGGATGCCCTACGAGCAGTACTTC CSARPPPSGTGMPYEQYF
TRBD2 TRBJ2-4 TRBV2 many TGTGCCTCCACGGGACTAGCGGGAGAAGGGGCCAAAAACATTCAGTACTTC CASTGLAGEGAKNIQYF
. TRBJ2-7 TRBV27 . TGTGCCAGCAGTTTATTAGACATTCCGCTAGAGCAGTACTTC CASSLLDIPLEQYF
. TRBJ2-1 TRBV6-1 few TGTGCCAGCAGGGAGGGGGGCTTTTACAATGAGCAGTTCTTC CASREGGFYNEQFF
. TRBJ1-2 TRBV5-5 many TGTGCCAGCAGCTCCCGAAGCTCTATTGGCTACACCTTC CASSSRSSIGYTF
TRBD1 TRBJ1-6 TRBV4-1 . TGCGCCAGCAGCCATGGACAGGGCTCACCCCTCCACTTT CASSHGQGSPLHF
. TRBJ2-2 TRBV4-3 . TGCGCCAGCAGCCGAATAACGAACACCGGGGAGCTGTTTTTT CASSRITNTGELFF
. TRBJ1-1 TRBV28 many TGTGCCAGCAGCCTCAAAACGATTCCGGATGGCAAAACTGACACTGAAGCTTTCTTT CASSLKTIPDGKTDTEAFF
TRBD1 TRBJ1-5 TRBV28 . TGTGCCAGCATCCCGGACAGGGCTGGCAATCAGCCCCAGCATTTT CASIPDRAGNQPQHF
. TRBJ2-3 TRBV11-3 few TGTGCCAGCAGCCCCCACCTAGATACGCAGTATTTT CASSPHLDTQYF
TRBD2 TRBJ2-2 TRBV30 . TGTGCCTGGAGCGGACTAGCGGCGAACACCGGGGAGCTGTTTTTT CAWSGLAANTGELFF
TRBD1 TRBJ2-7 TRBV20-1 many TGCAGTGCTACCCGGACAGGGAACAGCGAGCAGTACTTC CSATRTGNSEQYF
. TRBJ1-1 TRBV29-1 few TGCAGCGTCCGGAAAATCAGGGGGAACACTGAAGCTTTCTTT CSVRKIRGNTEAFF
TRBD1 TRBJ2-7 TRBV5-1 many TGCGCCAGCAGCTGGGGACAGAGCTCCTACGAGCAGTACTTC CASSWGQSSYEQYF
TRBD2 TRBJ2-1 TRBV11-2 . TGTGCCAGCAGACGGTGGGGGGAGCTAGCGGGAGGCTACAATGAGCAGTTCTTC CASRRWGELAGGYNEQFF
. TRBJ1-6 TRBV30 . TGTGCCTGGAGTAAGGAAGGGTTCTATAATTCACCCCTCCACTTT CAWSKEGFYNSPLHF
. TRBJ2-2 TRBV6-2/TRBV6-3 few TGTGCCAGCGGCGACGGGACACAGTTCGCGAACACCGGGGAGCTGTTTTTT CASGDGTQFANTGELFF
TRBD1 TRBJ2-5 TRBV11-2 many TGTGCCAGCAGCGCAGACAGGGGGCAGACCCAGTACTTC CASSADRGQTQYF
. TRBJ2-3 TRBV20-1 many TGCAGTGCTAGAGATCGGGGGGCGGGAGTCACAGATACGCAGTATTTT CSARDRGAGVTDTQYF
. TRBJ1-3 TRBV12-3/TRBV12-4 . TGTGCCAGCAGTTTAGCGCAGGCAACGGGAAACACCATATATTTT CASSLAQATGNTIYF
TRBD1 TRBJ1-4 TRBV5-4 . TGTGCCAGCAGCGCCGGGACAGCCGAGAATGAAAAACTGTTTTTT CASSAGTAENEKLFF